Below, 5 T cell receptor beta chains from the same sample are listed, as sequenced in a study of shared T cell receptors in the human thymus. Sequencing was performed with immunoSEQ multiplex PCR; in TCRdb, only in-frame clones are kept and a portion is missing. The sample gives 640,000 or so clones, 70% to 90% of which show up once; approximately 0.0097% is in the top ten. These data were also filed under a second study, of human thymus T cells.

The specimen was thymocytes. These receptors were collected from a boy under two years old with a congenital heart defect.

The chain links TRBV5-4 to TRBJ2-5, with 8 nucleotides matching TRBD2. CDR3 length: 17 amino acids. V trimming: 1 base; J trimming: 1 base; junction bases outside the gene matches: 9. CDR1 is SGHNT and CDR2 is YYREEE in the germline V gene (reference sequence). The CDR3 nucleotides read TGTGCCAGCAGCTTGTTCTCGACGGGGGGGGCCCAAGAGACCCAGTACTTC. Protein product: CASSLFSTGGAQETQYF.

The sample holds a few counts of this clone. The chain's CDR3 is CASSYLFTRLCGYTF. The CDR3 region has the DNA TGTGCCAGCAGTTACCTTTTCACTCGGTTGTGTGGCTACACCTTC. This chain uses TRBV6-6 with TRBJ1-2; D is uncertain. Trimming took off 2 bases at V and 7 bases at J, with 17 bases between the two ends. From germline, CDR1 is MNHNY and CDR2 SVGAGI (reference sequence). This CDR3 has 15 amino acids.

This chain joins TRBV7-2 and TRBJ2-7, with D perhaps TRBD2 (6 bases). Looked up from germline, CDR1 is SGHTA and CDR2 is FQGNSA. The CDR3 is 16 amino acids. V was cut by 5 bases and J by 3 bases, with 20 bases left in between. This CDR3 is CASSRRDGGKIYEQYF. Here the CDR3 DNA reads TGTGCCAGCAGCCGAAGAGATGGCGGGAAGATCTACGAGCAGTACTTC. Supplemented by reference TRBV7-2 and TRBJ2-7, the full variable domain reads GAGVSQSPSNKVTEKGKDVELRCDPISGHTALYWYRQSLGQGLEFLIYFQGNSAPDKSGLPSDRFSAERTGGSVSTLTIQRTQQEDSAVYLCASSRRDGGKIYEQYFGPGTRLTVT.

The J gene is TRBJ2-7, the V gene TRBV7-2, with TRBD1 matching 7 bases. Trimming at V came to 5 bases and at J to 0 bases, leaving 7 bases not matched to a gene. CDR1 SGHTA and CDR2 FQGNSA come from the germline V gene. The CDR3 contains 15 residues. CDR3 sequence (DNA): TGTGCCAGCAGCAGAGGGACAGCTGTCTCCTACGAGCAGTACTTC. Protein product: CASSRGTAVSYEQYF.

Only one count was recorded for this clone. The chain is built from TRBV6-6 and TRBJ2-4, with D perhaps matching TRBD2 (6 bases). V lost 6 bases to trimming and J lost 0 bases, with 9 bases between them. Germline loops: CDR1 MNHNY, CDR2 SVGAGI (reference sequence). CDR3 length: 14 amino acids. CDR3 nucleotides: TGTGCCAGCAGCGGGACTCTAGCCAAAAACATTCAGTACTTC. It translates to CASSGTLAKNIQYF.